Sequencing of this T cell receptor (beta chain) was carried out in a study of T cell changes during pregnancy in multiple sclerosis (dated by TCRdb to about 2019). With respect to the entire study: The study looked at changes in the T cell repertoire across pregnancy in women with multiple sclerosis.

Via the germline V gene, CDR1 is MNHNS and CDR2 SASEGT. V drops 3 bases and J drops 6 bases, leaving 17 bases in between. Spanning cysteine to phenylalanine, the CDR3 consists of 16 amino acids. CDR3 DNA is the only sequence kept; it has 48 bases, read in frame from the first base. The receptor library was made with the immunoSEQ multiplex PCR assay. Held by TCRdb, this immuneACCESS table contains in-frame sequences only and omits some clones. Under half of the omission traces to an unresolved V gene where checked; the cause of the rest is unknown. This sample has about 72,000 clones in its table, and 80% to 95% of those were observed once. About 1.5% of the sample comes from the top ten. Of note for this clone: Its antigen specificity is not known. Base qualities are not at hand, and no much larger clone is one base apart.

Material: peripheral blood, obtained in the first trimester of pregnancy. In this chain, TRBV6-1 is recombined with TRBJ1-4; TRBD1 is a possible D gene, resting on 6 matching bases. This sequence was found in a female donor in good health, enrolled as a control in a pregnancy study. CDR3 loop: CASSEASGAGDEKLFF. The DNA is TGTGCCAGCAGTGAGGCCTCAGGGGCTGGGGATGAAAAACTGTTTTTT.